The rows below give T cell receptor beta chains drawn from one sample of a study of OX40 agonist ivuxolimab in advanced cancers. Using immunoSEQ multiplex PCR, the repertoire was profiled, and TCRdb retains in-frame clones only, with some absent. The table has about 73,000 clones, approximately 90% seen once. The sequencing used CD4+ or CD8+ T cells sorted from blood, collected in a trial of the OX40 agonist ivuxolimab. The receptor set was obtained from an adult with an advanced solid tumor such as melanoma, head and neck, liver or kidney cancer. The conserved cysteine and the conserved F or W are not part of the CDR3 here.

>TRBJ2-7|TRBV7-9
ASSLAAGSSYEQY
>TRBJ1-4|TRBV6-1
ASRAGTKNEKLF
>TRBJ2-3|TRBV2
ASSADTTDTQY
>TRBJ1-2|TRBV6-1
ASSERQGAFGYT
>TRBJ2-7|TRBV27
ASSSHRTSGCYEQY
>TRBJ2-2|TRBV5-6
ASSPGLAGEAGELF
>TRBJ2-3|TRBV6-5
ASSYSRHTDTQY
>TRBJ2-3|TRBV28
ASSSLGRGSTGTQY
>TRBJ1-1|TRBV25-1
ASSMAGAYLAF
>TRBJ2-7|TRBV5-1
ASSIDIASYEQY
>TRBJ2-5|TRBV9
ASSHRAEVQETQY
>TRBJ2-1|TRBV7-2
ASSSPPSGFGNEQF
>TRBJ1-3|TRBV18
ASSPSSMMTGNTIY
>TRBJ1-5|TRBV6-5
ASCSGGNQPQH
>TRBJ2-7|TRBV28
ASSNPFGGGVYEQY
>TRBJ2-3|TRBV19
ASSPRTRTSGTYHTQY
>TRBJ2-3|TRBV7-8
ASSGQVDIDTQY
>TRBJ1-1|TRBV4-2
ASSQDGGVAAF
>TRBJ1-3|TRBV4-1
ASSQGQGGNTIY
>TRBJ2-2|TRBV7-2
ASSLMEREAGELF
>TRBJ2-7|TRBV5-1
ASSLTGTGGEQY
>TRBJ2-2|TRBV9
ASSVRYTGELF
>TRBJ2-3|TRBV19
ASSIGPGGPIDTQY
>TRBJ2-7|TRBV30
AWTIEYSGRSYEQY
>TRBJ2-5|TRBV28
ASTSRGAQY
>TRBJ2-1|TRBV4-1
ASSQVAHEQF
>TRBJ2-1|TRBV15
ATSRLIAGVTEQF